This is a list of T cell receptor beta chains from one sample in a study of blood T cell repertoires in COVID-19. Measured with immunoSEQ multiplex PCR; TCRdb has only the in-frame clones, and not every one. The sample lists 200,000 to 300,000 clones, 81% occurring once. The sequenced sample was peripheral blood. These receptors were taken from an elderly woman with acute or convalescent COVID-19. The CDR3 runs from the conserved cysteine through the conserved F or W. The order of the fields is J gene, V gene, D gene, clone size, CDR3 protein, CDR3 DNA. The D gene is left open where the match is weak. Size values are once, few and many counts, or a class for expanded clones, and some rows have none.

TRBJ2-2 | TRBV27 | TRBD1 | NA | CASSSTGLNTGELFF | TGTGCCAGCAGTTCGACAGGGTTAAACACCGGGGAGCTGTTTTTT
TRBJ1-5 | TRBV19 | TRBD1 | NA | CATTDRGNQPQHF | TGTGCCACAACGGACAGGGGGAATCAGCCCCAGCATTTT
TRBJ1-4 | TRBV11-2 | TRBD1 | once | CASSLVRGQLFF | TGTGCCAGCAGCTTAGTTAGGGGGCAACTGTTTTTT
TRBJ1-1 | TRBV12-5 | NA | few | CASGLGTFTAFF | TGTGCTAGTGGTTTGGGGACATTTACTGCTTTCTTT
TRBJ2-1 | TRBV24-1 | TRBD2 | NA | CAPEQGTSGRGGNEQFF | TGTGCCCCCGAACAAGGGACTAGCGGGAGGGGTGGGAATGAGCAGTTCTTC
TRBJ2-1 | TRBV6-2/TRBV6-3 | TRBD2 | NA | CASSYSFLGLAGENEQFF | TGTGCCAGCAGTTACTCCTTCTTGGGGCTAGCGGGAGAGAATGAGCAGTTCTTC
TRBJ2-7 | TRBV7-2 | TRBD2 | NA | CASSYATGLAGVGLEQYF | TGTGCCAGCAGCTACGCGACGGGACTAGCGGGAGTAGGGCTCGAGCAGTACTTC
TRBJ2-1 | TRBV12-5 | NA | NA | CASGLSAGSEQFF | TGTGCTAGTGGTTTGAGTGCGGGTAGCGAGCAGTTCTTC
TRBJ1-5 | TRBV15 | NA | NA | CATSGQQSSTGMNQPQHF | TGTGCCACCAGCGGACAACAATCCTCAACAGGGATGAATCAGCCCCAGCATTTT
TRBJ2-3 | TRBV19 | NA | NA | CASSIWGGASTDTQYF | TGTGCCAGTAGTATCTGGGGCGGAGCTAGCACAGATACGCAGTATTTT
TRBJ2-3 | TRBV11-2 | NA | once | CASSFNRGGDTQYF | TGTGCCAGCAGCTTTAATAGGGGGGGGGATACGCAGTATTTT
TRBJ1-5 | TRBV6-5 | NA | NA | CASSRTADSNQPQHF | TGTGCCAGCAGCCGGACAGCGGATAGCAATCAGCCCCAGCATTTT
TRBJ2-2 | TRBV9 | NA | NA | CASSVSGGSTGELFF | TGTGCCAGCAGCGTATCCGGGGGAAGCACCGGGGAGCTGTTTTTT
TRBJ2-5 | TRBV19 | TRBD1 | NA | CASSWGTGTGETQYF | TGTGCCAGTAGTTGGGGGACAGGGACGGGAGAGACCCAGTACTTC
TRBJ1-1 | TRBV5-1 | TRBD1 | NA | CASSWTGSGNTEAFF | TGCGCCAGCAGCTGGACAGGGTCGGGGAACACTGAAGCTTTCTTT
TRBJ1-1 | TRBV6-5 | TRBD1 | NA | CASSYTPGGVRTEAFF | TGTGCCAGCAGTTACACCCCAGGGGGTGTGCGCACTGAAGCTTTCTTT
TRBJ2-1 | TRBV19 | NA | NA | CASSTERPKGAYNEQFF | TGTGCCAGTAGTACCGAACGCCCAAAGGGGGCCTACAATGAGCAGTTCTTC
TRBJ2-4 | TRBV3-1/TRBV3-2 | TRBD1 | NA | CASSQFTGGPYF | TGTGCCAGCAGCCAATTCACAGGGGGTCCGTACTTC
TRBJ1-2 | TRBV6-1 | NA | NA | CASSEWGTLLSSGYTF | TGTGCCAGCAGTGAATGGGGGACACTCTTATCGAGCGGCTACACCTTC
TRBJ2-5 | TRBV6-5 | NA | NA | CASSRGSIQETQYF | TGTGCCAGCAGTCGAGGATCTATACAAGAGACCCAGTACTTC
TRBJ2-7 | TRBV29-1 | TRBD1 | NA | CSVATGGYEQYF | TGCAGCGTTGCGACAGGGGGCTACGAGCAGTACTTC
TRBJ1-4 | TRBV5-1 | NA | NA | CASSLAVGLGSEKLFF | TGCGCCAGCAGCTTGGCCGTGGGATTAGGGAGCGAAAAACTGTTTTTT
TRBJ2-2 | TRBV5-8 | NA | NA | CASSLQGESTGELFF | TGTGCCAGCAGCCTACAGGGCGAAAGCACCGGGGAGCTGTTTTTT
TRBJ2-1 | TRBV5-1 | TRBD2 | NA | CASSLGLAGGDEQFF | TGCGCCAGCAGCTTGGGACTAGCGGGAGGCGATGAGCAGTTCTTC
TRBJ2-3 | TRBV14 | NA | NA | CASSQAGTDTQYF | TGTGCCAGCAGCCAAGCCGGCACAGATACGCAGTATTTT
TRBJ2-7 | TRBV29-1 | NA | NA | CSARDGGAYEQYF | TGCAGCGCACGGGACGGAGGGGCCTACGAGCAGTACTTC
TRBJ1-2 | TRBV28 | TRBD1 | NA | CASSSTGDSRGYTF | TGTGCCAGCAGTTCTACAGGGGATAGTCGTGGCTACACCTTC
TRBJ1-2 | TRBV6-5 | NA | NA | CASSYLGGGPPYGYTF | TGTGCCAGCAGTTACCTCGGTGGAGGGCCGCCCTATGGCTACACCTTC
TRBJ2-3 | TRBV10-3 | NA | few | CAIEASGADTQYF | TGTGCCATCGAAGCCTCGGGGGCAGATACGCAGTATTTT
TRBJ1-6 | TRBV6-5 | TRBD1 | NA | CASSLGQVRNSPLHF | TGTGCCAGCAGTTTGGGACAGGTCCGTAATTCACCCCTCCACTTT
TRBJ1-4 | TRBV28 | TRBD1 | NA | CATRDRATNEKLFF | TGTGCCACCCGGGACAGGGCAACTAATGAAAAACTGTTTTTT
TRBJ1-3 | TRBV2 | NA | NA | CASSFQQGRSGNTIYF | TGTGCCAGCAGTTTCCAACAGGGTCGGTCTGGAAACACCATATATTTT
TRBJ1-6 | TRBV4-1 | NA | NA | CASSQDLYAGDNSPLHF | TGCGCCAGCAGCCAAGATCTTTATGCAGGTGATAATTCACCCCTCCACTTT
TRBJ1-3 | TRBV3-1/TRBV3-2 | TRBD1 | few | CASSQDGSTRGYF | TGTGCCAGCAGCCAAGATGGGAGTACCAGGGGGTATTTT